The T cell receptor (beta chain) described here comes from a study of technical replicates of blood from a few donors. Per germline, CDR1 SNHLY and CDR2 FYNNEI. This CDR3 contains 15 residues. V shed 5 bases, J shed 3 bases, and the junction held 5 bases outside the gene matches. Assay: immunoSEQ multiplex PCR; the TCRdb copy retains only in-frame clones and omits some. There are some 62,000 clones in the sample; approximately 87% occur only once, and around 5.3% lies in the top ten. The sequenced sample consisted of PBMCs. The sequence came from a human donor in good health. Some clones in this sample may be carry-over from other donors' samples. The chain has TRBV2 and TRBJ2-1, with TRBD2 matching 9 bases. The CDR3: CASSPLAGDYNEQFF. Written as DNA, the CDR3 is TGTGCCAGCAGTCCCTTAGCGGGGGACTACAATGAGCAGTTCTTC. The full variable domain, its missing parts supplied by reference TRBV2 and TRBJ2-1, is EPEVTQTPSHQVTQMGQEVILRCVPISNHLYFYWYRQILGQKVEFLVSFYNNEISEKSEIFDDQFSVERPDGSNFTLKIRSTKLEDSAMYFCASSPLAGDYNEQFFGPGTRLTVL.